The clone carrying this T cell receptor beta chain was counted ten times or more. What it binds is not known. The data were taken from a study of blood T cells in healthy people across ages. Study-wide findings and caveats: One million T cells yielded diversity estimates that were considered underestimates. Donor CMV infection status was unknown, possibly confounding age-related changes in expanded clonotypes.

With a J-beta primer mix and a sample-barcoded 5' primer, a second PCR ran about 6 to 11 cycles. TCRdb independently ran MiXCR on the 5' RACE reads; one entry per CDR3 protein. The repertoire holds more than 1.4 million distinct CDR3 sequences, with about 43% as singletons. Germline CDR1 SGHRS, CDR2 YFSETQ. The CDR3 spans 14 residues. Germline trimming cut 6 bases from V and 2 bases from J; bases unmatched to any gene: 5. The specimen was blood. The source of this sequence is a woman aged 18-30 years in good health. This chain connects TRBV5-1 to TRBJ2-7; 10 bases are a match to TRBD1. The CDR3 bases are TGCGCCAGCACCCCGGGACAGGGGACCTACGAGCAGTACTTC. This gives the protein CASTPGQGTYEQYF.